This T cell receptor beta chain appears in the sequencing data of a study of CD8+CD57+ T cells in acquired aplastic anemia. Study-wide background: The mean DNA yield obtained from sorted CD4+ and CD8+ cells came to 3 to 4 ug.

The germline CDR1 and CDR2 sequences are WNHNN and SYGVQD (reference sequence). The CDR3 sequence is 14 residues long. Trimming removed 4 bases at V and 9 bases at J, with 17 bases between. TCR beta VDJ and CDR3 were profiled, and genomic DNA was the template. TCRdb reprocessed the reads via MiXCR and lists one record per CDR3 protein. The table lists 250,000 to 300,000 distinct CDR3 sequences, under 60% of them singletons. Individuals selected for sequencing had exhibited CD8+CD57+ cell expansion on flow cytometry. The sequence was collected from a human donor with aplastic anemia. The gene calls are TRBV10-1 and TRBJ2-3, with a tentative D call TRBD1 (5 bases). The sample consisted of sorted CD4+, CD8+, or CD8+CD57+ T cells (not recorded which) from PBMCs. Written as DNA, the CDR3 is TGCGCCAGCAGTGTAGGGGCTGGTCCAGGCACGCAGTATTTT. It encodes CASSVGAGPGTQYF.